Detailed here is one TCR beta chain. Its antigen is currently not known. No quality values exist for individual bases; no much larger clone is one base distant. The sample contains more than one DNA sequence encoding this CDR3. The CDR3 covers 13 residues, taking in both the cysteine and the phenylalanine. The entry retains the CDR3 DNA only, 39 bases that are in frame from base 1. From a lookup of the germline V gene, CDR1 and CDR2 are MDHEN and SYDVKM. Trimming leaves V shorter by 1 base and J shorter by 4 bases, with the junction holding 0 bases beyond the gene matches. This entry belongs to a study of blood T cell repertoires in COVID-19 (TCRdb year 2020). About the investigation overall: Samples covering the acute and convalescent phases of COVID-19 were provided by collaborators in the United States, Italy and Spain. The repertoires were made available in a free public database intended to serve as a resource for research on the immune response to SARS-CoV-2. The material from the prospective study consisted of cDNA or gDNA derived from T cells, B-cell-depleted T cells, or PBMCs. Nearly every sample came with metadata listing a de-identified subject ID, COVID-19 status, age in years and sex. The dataset comprised deeply sampled blood TCRbeta repertoires from subjects exposed to, actively infected with, or recovered from COVID-19. Where HLA class I and class II types were available, the types were taken from metadata supplied by the sample provider, not from assay-based typing. Samples came from the ongoing ImmuneRACE study (first 160 participants) plus 1,254 subjects from 6 global collaborators.

On the study overall, not on this receptor specifically: The quantity of clinical and demographic metadata differed by source and by participant and was supplied without curation.

TCRbeta CDR3 regions were amplified from genomic DNA by means of the immunoSEQ Assay, a bias-controlled multiplex PCR. The original pipeline was this. The number of nucleated cells in each sample was estimated by amplification of reference gene primers within the assay. To quantify the absolute abundance of each unique TCRbeta CDR3 rearrangement, sequence reads were collapsed and filtered. Productive Simpson clonality was computed per sample as the square root of Simpson's diversity index over productive rearrangements. What TCRdb holds here is the immuneACCESS table cut down to in-frame rearrangements. Part of the clones is not present; checked against another copy, under half of the missing clones reflect an unresolved V gene, and the others are unexplained. From that table come the V and J calls and clone size; the DNA was used to work out D and trimming. This sample has some 150,000 clones in its table, and 88% of those were observed once. Together, the top ten hold 1.2% of the sample.

In the prospective study, participants were about 18 to 90 years old, resided in about two dozen geographic areas of the United States, and were enrolled through a virtual design. In the prospective study, cohorts were assigned on the basis of participant-reported clinical history obtained from a screening survey and a study questionnaire. In the prospective study, mobile phlebotomists collected whole blood, serum and a nasopharyngeal or oropharyngeal swab from each participant. Prospective study participants could optionally give additional blood draws and questionnaires over an approximately two-month period. Before DNA extraction, prospective study blood samples were shipped either frozen or at room temperature.

Rearrangement joined TRBV28 to TRBJ1-1, and TRBD1 aligns with 7 junction nucleotides. The material sequenced was PBMCs or T cells enriched from blood (not recorded which). The TCR was taken from a woman aged 30 to 39 with acute COVID-19. This receptor carries the CDR3 CASSLSGGTEAFF. The sequence in DNA is TGTGCCAGCAGTTTATCAGGGGGCACTGAAGCTTTCTTT.